This T cell receptor beta chain came from a study of shared clonotypes between healthy human individuals. Study results and limitations: Clonotypes shared by all four donors outscored non-shared clonotypes in generation probability.

It was CD45RO-negative cells, positively selected for CCR7, that made up naive CD8 cells, with terminally differentiated effector memory CD45RA+ cells excluded. This clone was recorded once. Antigen unknown. The germline gene is not matched at one end of the junction; a read error may be the cause. CDR1 and CDR2 from the germline V gene are MNHNS and SASEGT. The CDR3 runs 11 residues. Replicate PCRs run on sorted subsets employed roughly 180 ng DNA, 30,000 to 35,000 T cell genomes. Only in-frame clones appear in the TCRdb table, and some are missing; sequencing was by immunoSEQ multiplex PCR. Seen here are hundreds of thousands of clones, 85% to 95% observed once, and the top ten hold about 0.11%.

This receptor was taken from a woman under 40 in good health. J is TRBJ2-7 and V is TRBV6-1, with a possible D match to TRBD1 (6 bases). The sequenced material came from naive CD8+ T cells sorted from blood. The CDR3 DNA reads TGTACCAGCAAGGGGGTTTTGGAGCAGTACTTC. Translated, it gives CTSKGVLEQYF.